These 12 T cell receptor beta chains originate from one sample sequenced in a study of shared clonotypes between healthy human individuals. Data came from immunoSEQ multiplex PCR; TCRdb stores just in-frame clones and leaves some out. This table has about 2 million clones, roughly 96% appearing once. Sequenced input: naive CD4+ T cells sorted from blood. This sample's subset: CD45RA+ positively selected. The source of these receptors is a young man in good health.

The chain couples TRBV7-2 to TRBJ2-7; D is possibly TRBD1 (9 bases). This CDR3 contains 16 residues. Germline V gene data show CDR1 as SGHTA and CDR2 as FQGNSA. Trimming stripped 5 bases from V and 6 bases from J, with 23 bases between. The CDR3 DNA is TGTGCCAGCAGCCCCGGGGGGGGACAGGGCGTCGGCGAGCAGTACTTC. It encodes CASSPGGGQGVGEQYF.

The chain recombines TRBV29-1 with TRBJ1-1, with unresolved D. Trimming cost V 4 bases and J 10 bases, with 10 bases left between them. Looked up from germline, CDR1 is SQVTM and CDR2 is ANQGSEA. This CDR3 has 10 residues. CDR3 sequence reads: CSVVNMGAFF. The CDR3 region has the DNA TGCAGCGTTGTCAATATGGGAGCTTTCTTT.

Concerning this clone itself: In the same sample, other DNA sequences code for this CDR3. The chain combines TRBV2 with TRBJ2-1, with D maybe TRBD1 (5 bases). Trimming pared 4 bases from V and 4 bases from J, leaving 11 bases between. Per germline, CDR1 SNHLY and CDR2 FYNNEI. This CDR3 is 14 amino acids long. The CDR3 protein is CASSGGRGYNEQFF. CDR3 DNA: TGTGCCAGCAGTGGGGGCCGCGGTTACAATGAGCAGTTCTTC.

The chain joins TRBV4-1 to TRBJ2-5; TRBD2 matches at 12 bases. CDR1 is MGHRA, CDR2 YSYEKL, per germline. The CDR3 runs to 19 residues. After removal of 0 bases from V and 3 bases from J, the junction contained 11 bases not matched to a gene. CDR3 loop: CASSQDQASGRAMKETQYF. In DNA form, the CDR3 reads TGCGCCAGCAGCCAAGATCAAGCTAGCGGGAGGGCCATGAAAGAGACCCAGTACTTC.

J is TRBJ2-3 and V is TRBV30; no clear D. CDR1 GTSNPN and CDR2 SVGIG come from the germline V gene (reference sequence). The CDR3 extends over 13 amino acids. Trimming shortened V by 5 bases and J by 2 bases, and 11 bases separated the two germline ends. The CDR3 bases are TGTGCCTGGGCTGACGGTTTCACAGATACGCAGTATTTT. Translating gives CAWADGFTDTQYF.

This chain uses TRBV2 with TRBJ1-4; possible D gene TRBD1, 5 bases. Trimming cost V 6 bases and J 0 bases, with 14 bases left between them. This CDR3 is 16 amino acids long. CDR1 is SNHLY, CDR2 FYNNEI, per germline. The CDR3 region is CASSADSLATNEKLFF. CDR3 bases: TGTGCCAGCAGCGCAGACAGCCTTGCAACTAATGAAAAACTGTTTTTT.

The CDR3 DNA reads as TGTGCCACCACCCGGGACAGGGTCCAAGAGACCCAGTACTTC. It yields the protein CATTRDRVQETQYF. This rearrangement joins TRBV7-2 to TRBJ2-5; 9 bases fit TRBD1. CDR1 SGHTA and CDR2 FQGNSA come from the germline V gene. V shed 10 bases, J shed 1 base, and the junction held 7 bases outside the gene matches. This CDR3 spans 14 amino acids.

The table lists this clone with a few counts. Sequence at one end of the junction differs from germline and may be a read error. The J gene is TRBJ1-5, the V gene TRBV19; TRBD1 agrees at 9 bases. The CDR3 has 14 amino acids. Germline lookup yields CDR1 LNHDA and CDR2 SQIVND (reference sequence). CDR3 in DNA: TGTGCCAGTAGTATAAGGACAGGGGTTACCCACATATCTTTT. Translated, it gives CASSIRTGVTHISF. Variable domain in full (rest from reference TRBV19 and TRBJ1-5): DGGITQSPKYLFRKEGQNVTLSCEQNLNHDAMYWYRQDPGQGLRLIYYSQIVNDFQKGDIAEGYSVSREKKESFPLTVTSAQKNPTAFYLCASSIRTGVTHISFGDGTRLSIL.

V is TRBV5-8 and J is TRBJ1-4; 8 nucleotides agree with TRBD1. CDR3 length: 15 residues. Per germline, CDR1 SGHTS and CDR2 YDEGEE. With V trimmed by 4 bases and J by 2 bases, 4 bases remained unmatched. The CDR3 is CASSPGQGTNEKLFF. The CDR3 nucleotides read TGTGCCAGCAGCCCAGGACAGGGCACTAATGAAAAACTGTTTTTT.

The chain recombines TRBV5-1 with TRBJ2-1; TRBD2 aligns across 10 bases. The CDR3 has 14 amino acids. Germline V gene lookup returns CDR1 SGHRS and CDR2 YFSETQ. After removal of 4 bases from V and 15 bases from J, the junction contained 13 bases not matched to a gene. CDR3: CASSRPSSGGHPFF. The CDR3 region has the DNA TGCGCCAGCAGCCGCCCCTCTAGCGGGGGCCACCCGTTCTTC.

Turning to this clone: Just one base apart from a much larger clone, this may be a read error. This chain links TRBV5-5 with TRBJ1-1; D is unclear. This CDR3 is 12 amino acids long. Germline lookup yields CDR1 SGHKS and CDR2 YYEKEE (reference sequence). Trimming removed 3 bases at V and 1 base at J, with 4 bases between. The CDR3, as DNA: TGTGCCAGCAGCTGGGGGAACACTGAAGCTTTCTTT. This encodes CASSWGNTEAFF. The complete variable domain, with remaining parts taken from reference TRBV5-5 and TRBJ1-1, reads DAGVTQSPTHLIKTRGQQVTLRCSPISGHKSVSWYQQVLGQGPQFIFQYYEKEERGRGNFPDRFSARQFPNYSSELNVNALLLGDSALYLCASSWGNTEAFFGQGTRLTVV.

V usage is TRBV19 and J usage is TRBJ1-2; no reliable D call. The CDR3 runs 13 residues. Trimming took 5 bases from V and 5 from J, leaving 12 bases between them. CDR1 is LNHDA and CDR2 is SQIVND in the germline V gene (reference sequence). As DNA, the CDR3 is TGTGCCAGTAGTGAAGGGAACTCGTATGGCTACACCTTC. Translated, it gives CASSEGNSYGYTF.